The next 16 T cell receptor beta chains were all read from a single sample in a study of blood T cell repertoires in COVID-19. The method was immunoSEQ multiplex PCR; TCRdb's version includes in-frame clones alone and lacks a portion of them. The table records 40,000 to 45,000 clones, 80% to 90% of them present only once. Sequencing used peripheral blood. These TCRs come from a man in his forties or fifties with COVID-19, enrolled during active disease.

The chain employs TRBV19 and TRBJ2-3, with 9 nucleotides matching TRBD2. Trimming at V came to 9 bases and at J to 5 bases, leaving 15 bases not matched to a gene. Germline-derived CDR1 and CDR2 are LNHDA and SQIVND (reference sequence). This CDR3 region has 16 residues. The CDR3 here is CASNPRVGLAGDTQYF. For the CDR3, the DNA is TGTGCCAGCAACCCCCGCGTGGGACTAGCAGGAGATACGCAGTATTTT. Supplemented by reference TRBV19 and TRBJ2-3, the full variable domain reads DGGITQSPKYLFRKEGQNVTLSCEQNLNHDAMYWYRQDPGQGLRLIYYSQIVNDFQKGDIAEGYSVSREKKESFPLTVTSAQKNPTAFYLCASNPRVGLAGDTQYFGPGTRLTVL.

The J gene is TRBJ2-1, the V gene TRBV9; 8 nucleotides align to TRBD2. The CDR3 is 14 residues long. The J segment lost 3 bases and the V segment lost 3 bases, leaving 2 bases of the junction unmatched. Germline CDR1 reads SGDLS; CDR2 reads YYNGEE. The chain's CDR3 is CASSESGSYNEQFF. CDR3 coding DNA: TGTGCCAGCAGCGAAAGCGGGAGCTACAATGAGCAGTTCTTC.

The J gene is TRBJ1-5, the V gene TRBV5-1; perhaps TRBD1 as D (5 bases). V gave up 3 bases and J gave up 3 bases, with 10 bases separating them. The CDR3 contains 14 residues. Germline CDR1 reads SGHRS; CDR2 reads YFSETQ. The CDR3 spells CASSWGGPNQPQHF. In DNA, the CDR3 is TGCGCCAGCAGCTGGGGGGGTCCCAATCAGCCCCAGCATTTT.

In this sample, this clone turned up once. V gene TRBV21-1 combines with J gene TRBJ2-7; the D call TRBD2 from the table was never checked on the DNA. TRBV21-1 is a known pseudogene. This CDR3 spans 16 amino acids. CDR3 region: CASSSKSGRAPYEQYF. CDR3 bases: TGTGCCAGCAGCTCCAAAAGCGGGAGGGCCCCCTACGAGCAGTACTTC.

J is TRBJ1-6 and V is TRBV6-5, with 8 positions matching TRBD1. The ends lost 10 bases at V and 5 bases at J; junction bases unmatched: 10. The germline V gene encodes CDR1 MNHEY and CDR2 SVGAGI. The CDR3 extends over 15 amino acids. CDR3 protein: CATFPMDRDNSPLHF. The CDR3, as DNA: TGTGCCACCTTTCCCATGGACAGGGATAATTCACCCCTCCACTTT.

The rearrangement joins TRBV2 to TRBJ2-5; D is undetermined. The CDR3 sequence is 17 residues long. Germline values: CDR1 SNHLY, CDR2 FYNNEI. Trimming took off 6 bases at V and 5 bases at J, with 25 bases between the two ends. The CDR3 reads CASSELHFSTSWETQYF. The CDR3 nucleotides are TGTGCCAGCAGCGAACTCCACTTCTCGACATCCTGGGAGACCCAGTACTTC.

This chain's CDR3 is CASSSRQGTTEAFF. Written as DNA, the CDR3 is TGTGCCAGCAGCTCCAGACAGGGGACCACTGAAGCTTTCTTT. The chain employs TRBV7-9 and TRBJ1-1; 8 nucleotides line up with TRBD1. CDR3 length: 14 amino acids. Per the germline V gene, CDR1 is SEHNR and CDR2 is FQNEAQ (reference sequence). V dropped 4 bases and J dropped 4; count of bases not matched to a gene: 5. Based on the CDR3 plus reference TRBV7-9 and TRBJ1-1, the full variable domain is DTGVSQNPRHKITKRGQNVTFRCDPISEHNRLYWYRQTLGQGPEFLTYFQNEAQLEKSRLLSDRFSAERPKGSFSTLEIQRTEQGDSAMYLCASSSRQGTTEAFFGQGTRLTVV.

Only one count was recorded for this clone. The chain combines TRBV27 with TRBJ1-1; TRBD1 matches 7 bases. CDR1 and CDR2 (germline): MNHEY, SMNVEV (reference sequence). The ends lost 5 bases at V and 4 bases at J; junction bases unmatched: 7. The CDR3 contains 14 residues. This chain's CDR3 is CASSGDRDVTEAFF. The CDR3 nucleotides read TGTGCCAGCAGTGGCGACAGGGATGTCACTGAAGCTTTCTTT.

V and J are TRBV14 and TRBJ1-6; possible D gene TRBD1, 5 bases. The germline V and J ends were trimmed by 1 base and 5 bases, with 9 bases remaining between them. CDR1 is SGHDN, CDR2 FVKESK, per germline. The CDR3 has 15 amino acids. In nucleotides, the CDR3 is TGTGCCAGCAGCCAAGTTGGAGGGGATAATTCACCCCTCCACTTT. Protein: CASSQVGGDNSPLHF.

This clone was observed a single time. This chain links TRBV30 with TRBJ2-2, with 7 bases aligning to TRBD2. This CDR3 has 16 residues. Germline V gene sequence: CDR1 GTSNPN, CDR2 SVGIG (reference sequence). Germline trimming cut 0 bases from V and 6 bases from J; bases unmatched to any gene: 10. The CDR3 DNA is TGTGCCTGGAGTGTCAGGCTAGCGGTCTTGTCCGGGGAGCTGTTTTTT. Translation: CAWSVRLAVLSGELFF.

The rearrangement uses TRBV2 and TRBJ2-1; 9 bases match TRBD2. J was trimmed by 7 bases and V by 6 bases; bases with no gene match: 10. Germline V lookup: CDR1 SNHLY, CDR2 FYNNEI. CDR3 length: 15 residues. The CDR3 DNA reads as TGTGCCAGCAGCATAGCGGGAGAGGGGGGGAATGAGCAGTTCTTC. It yields the protein CASSIAGEGGNEQFF. The full variable domain, rest sourced from reference TRBV2 and TRBJ2-1, is EPEVTQTPSHQVTQMGQEVILRCVPISNHLYFYWYRQILGQKVEFLVSFYNNEISEKSEIFDDQFSVERPDGSNFTLKIRSTKLEDSAMYFCASSIAGEGGNEQFFGPGTRLTVL.

This clone appeared a few times. This chain links TRBV14 with TRBJ2-7; TRBD2 agrees at 10 bases. CDR3 size: 14 residues. Germline V lookup: CDR1 SGHDN, CDR2 FVKESK. After removal of 6 bases from V and 0 bases from J, the junction contained 2 bases not matched to a gene. For the CDR3, the DNA is TGTGCCAGCAGGGCTAGCGGGGGCTCCTACGAGCAGTACTTC. This codes for CASRASGGSYEQYF.

This clone was counted between two and nine times. V gene TRBV12-5 combines with J gene TRBJ2-3; 9 nucleotides match TRBD1. Trimming removed 1 base from V and 0 bases from J; junction bases left unmatched: 5. The CDR3 is 17 amino acids. Germline V gene sequence: CDR1 LGHNT, CDR2 FRNRAP. CDR3 sequence (DNA): TGTGCTAGTGGTTTGGGCCTCGGGACAGGGAGCACAGATACGCAGTATTTT. Its protein product is CASGLGLGTGSTDTQYF.

V and J are TRBV5-1 and TRBJ1-2; no clear D. V was pared by 0 bases and J by 7 bases, with 10 bases between. CDR1 is SGHRS, CDR2 YFSETQ, per germline. CDR3 length: 13 amino acids. Here the CDR3 DNA reads TGCGCCAGCAGCTTGGATCAGTCAGGTGGCTACACCTTC. Residues: CASSLDQSGGYTF.

The V call is TRBV15, the J call TRBJ2-3, with 8 nucleotides matching TRBD2. This CDR3 region has 16 residues. J lost 3 bases, V lost 1 base, and 6 bases had no gene match. Germline assignment: CDR1 LNHNV and CDR2 YYDKDF (reference sequence). The CDR3 loop is CATSRVGPGGTDTQYF. As DNA, the CDR3 is TGTGCCACCAGCAGAGTGGGTCCGGGGGGGACAGATACGCAGTATTTT.

The chain links TRBV2 to TRBJ1-5; 8 nucleotides line up with TRBD1. J gave up 4 bases and V 6 bases, and 5 bases lay outside the gene matches. Looked up from germline, CDR1 is SNHLY and CDR2 is FYNNEI. The CDR3 extends over 14 amino acids. The CDR3 bases are TGTGCCAGCAGGGCGACAGGGGTGAATCAGCCCCAGCATTTT. It is translated as CASRATGVNQPQHF.